Following are 27 T cell receptor beta chains from one sample sequenced in a study of long-term antiretroviral therapy in people with HIV. It was version v3.0 of the immunoSEQ assay that was run at survey level. Data came from immunoSEQ multiplex PCR; TCRdb stores just in-frame clones and leaves some out. The table shows fewer than 35,000 clones, with over 70% occurring only once. The sequenced sample was unsorted PBMCs, obtained 3.1 years after starting antiretroviral therapy. The receptors were sampled from a woman in her fifties or sixties with HIV.

J is TRBJ1-6 and V is TRBV11-2, with D perhaps matching TRBD1 (6 bases). This CDR3 has 16 amino acids. Between the trimmed V and J ends, which lost 1 base and 7 bases, there was a span of 14 bases. Per the germline V gene, CDR1 is SGHAT and CDR2 is FQNNGV. The CDR3 DNA reads as TGTGCCAGCAGCTTAGTTGGGTGGGGGGCAAATTCACCCCTCCACTTT. As protein: CASSLVGWGANSPLHF. The whole variable domain, filled in from reference TRBV11-2 and TRBJ1-6, reads EAGVAQSPRYKIIEKRQSVAFWCNPISGHATLYWYQQILGQGPKLLIQFQNNGVVDDSQLPKDRFSAERLKGVDSTLKIQPAKLEDSAVYLCASSLVGWGANSPLHFGNGTRLTVT.

The sample holds one count of this clone. The V call is TRBV18, the J call TRBJ1-5; D remains unclear. The CDR3 is 17 amino acids. V was trimmed by 1 base and J by 4 bases, leaving 17 bases between them. Looked up from germline, CDR1 is KGHSH and CDR2 is LQKENI. The DNA for the CDR3 is TGTGCCAGCTCACCACAGTCCTATCGGGGTGGGAATCAGCCCCAGCATTTT. Translating gives CASSPQSYRGGNQPQHF.

The genes are TRBV5-6 and TRBJ1-4; D is uncertain. This CDR3 contains 16 residues. V lost 0 bases to trimming and J lost 2 bases, with 11 bases between them. Germline lookup yields CDR1 SGHDT and CDR2 YYEEEE. CDR3 sequence: CASSLASGGTNEKLFF. In DNA, the CDR3 is TGTGCCAGCAGCTTGGCCTCGGGTGGGACTAATGAAAAACTGTTTTTT.

V usage is TRBV6-6 and J usage is TRBJ2-7; 15 positions match TRBD2. Germline CDR1 is MNHNY and CDR2 is SVGAGI (reference sequence). The CDR3 consists of 14 residues. The junction had 4 bases not matched to a gene; V was cut back by 6 bases and J by 7 bases. The CDR3 sequence is CASSWGLAGGEQYF. The CDR3 DNA sequence: TGTGCCAGCAGCTGGGGACTAGCGGGGGGAGAGCAGTACTTC.

The chain recombines TRBV29-1 with TRBJ2-5; TRBD1 might be the D (6 bases). In germline, CDR1 is SQVTM, CDR2 ANQGSEA. The CDR3 length is 14 residues. Trimming took off 4 bases at V and 5 bases at J, with 17 bases between the two ends. The CDR3 DNA follows: TGCAGCGTTGGAGTGTCAGGGGTCCCCGAGACCCAGTACTTC. Translated: CSVGVSGVPETQYF.

The chain uses TRBV30 and TRBJ2-3; the match to TRBD1 covers 7 bases. Per germline, CDR1 GTSNPN and CDR2 SVGIG (reference sequence). The CDR3 loop spans 12 amino acids. Trimming removed 1 base from V and 5 bases from J; junction bases left unmatched: 0. The CDR3 region has the DNA TGTGCCTGGAGTGACAGGGGAGATACGCAGTATTTT. Its protein is CAWSDRGDTQYF.

This chain connects TRBV5-6 to TRBJ1-5; D is perhaps TRBD1 (5 bases). This CDR3 has 15 amino acids. V was cut by 4 bases and J by 6 bases, with 17 bases left in between. CDR1 is SGHDT and CDR2 is YYEEEE in the germline V gene. This CDR3 reads CASSGRGRISQPQHF. In DNA form, the CDR3 reads TGTGCCAGCAGCGGCCGGGGCCGGATTAGTCAGCCCCAGCATTTT.

The chain couples TRBV5-1 to TRBJ1-6; 7 bases match TRBD1. Germline assignment: CDR1 SGHRS and CDR2 YFSETQ. The CDR3 sequence is 14 residues long. Trimming at V came to 4 bases and at J to 5 bases, leaving 3 bases not matched to a gene. The CDR3 coding sequence is TGCGCCAGCAGCCGGACAGGAGATAATTCACCCCTCCACTTT. It codes for CASSRTGDNSPLHF.

The chain recombines TRBV5-6 with TRBJ2-5, with a possible D match to TRBD2 (6 bases). V lost 2 bases to trimming and J lost 5 bases, with 19 bases between them. Germline V CDR1 and CDR2: SGHDT, YYEEEE. The CDR3 is 16 residues long. CDR3 residues: CASSLGGTSEGETQYF. In DNA form, the CDR3 reads TGTGCCAGCAGCTTAGGCGGGACCTCAGAAGGGGAGACCCAGTACTTC.

In DNA form, the CDR3 reads TGTGCCAGCAGTCAGGGACAGGGGGCTGGACCTTACTTC. Amino acids: CASSQGQGAGPYF. The chain employs TRBV11-2 and TRBJ2-5; 12 bases line up with TRBD1. V shed 6 bases, J shed 14 bases, and the junction held 10 bases outside the gene matches. This CDR3 comprises 13 residues. Germline CDR1 SGHAT, CDR2 FQNNGV. Filled out from reference TRBV11-2 and TRBJ2-5, the complete variable domain reads EAGVAQSPRYKIIEKRQSVAFWCNPISGHATLYWYQQILGQGPKLLIQFQNNGVVDDSQLPKDRFSAERLKGVDSTLKIQPAKLEDSAVYLCASSQGQGAGPYFGPGTRLLVL.

The chain employs TRBV5-6 and TRBJ1-1; D possibly corresponds to TRBD1 (6 bases). Germline V gene lookup returns CDR1 SGHDT and CDR2 YYEEEE. Deletions cut 4 bases from V and 0 bases from J, with 10 bases between. The CDR3 length is 14 residues. CDR3 nucleotides: TGTGCCAGCAGCCCCACAGGGTTGAACACTGAAGCTTTCTTT. It is translated as CASSPTGLNTEAFF.

A few counts support this clone. This chain connects TRBV4-1 to TRBJ2-3, with D perhaps TRBD1 or TRBD2 (5 bases each). This CDR3 has 15 amino acids. V shed 0 bases and J shed 2 bases, with 9 bases lying between them. Germline V gene sequence: CDR1 MGHRA, CDR2 YSYEKL. As DNA, the CDR3 is TGCGCCAGCAGCCAAGATGGGGGTAACACAGATACGCAGTATTTT. Translated: CASSQDGGNTDTQYF.

The chain couples TRBV11-2 to TRBJ2-7; maybe TRBD1 (5 bases). The CDR3 loop spans 12 amino acids. V lost 3 bases and J lost 3, with 6 bases in between. Germline V lookup: CDR1 SGHAT, CDR2 FQNNGV. The CDR3 region is CASSLTVYEQYF. The DNA of the CDR3 is TGTGCCAGCAGCTTGACAGTCTACGAGCAGTACTTC.

The chain is built from TRBV10-3 and TRBJ2-7; D is uncertain. The CDR3 runs 10 residues. The V and J ends lost 4 bases and 2 bases respectively, with 0 bases between them. Germline V gene data show CDR1 as ENHRY and CDR2 as SYGVKD. The CDR3 bases are TGTGCCATCAGTGCCTACGAGCAGTACGTC. Its translation: CAISAYEQYV.

J is TRBJ1-6 and V is TRBV14; the D is unclear. This CDR3 has 13 amino acids. V gave up 8 bases and J gave up 3 bases, with 8 bases separating them. The germline CDR1 and CDR2 sequences are SGHDN and FVKESK. In DNA, the CDR3 is TGTGCCAGCCAGCCGTTCTATAATTCACCCCTCCACTTT. Translating it yields CASQPFYNSPLHF. The variable domain in full, completed from reference TRBV14 and TRBJ1-6, reads EAGVTQFPSHSVIEKGQTVTLRCDPISGHDNLYWYRRVMGKEIKFLLHFVKESKQDESGMPNNRFLAERTGGTYSTLKVQPAELEDSGVYFCASQPFYNSPLHFGNGTRLTVT.

V is TRBV7-6 and J is TRBJ1-6; 8 bases map to TRBD1. Germline CDR1 is SGHVS and CDR2 is FNYEAQ. The length of the CDR3 is 15 residues. V gave up 3 bases and J gave up 10 bases; unmatched junction bases: 8. The CDR3 bases are TGTGCCAGCAGCTTTTCGACAGGGGAAAACTCACCCCTCCACTTT. This codes for CASSFSTGENSPLHF. Combining the CDR3 with reference TRBV7-6 and TRBJ1-6 gives the whole variable domain GAGVSQSPRYKVTKRGQDVALRCDPISGHVSLYWYRQALGQGPEFLTYFNYEAQQDKSGLPNDRFSAERPEGSISTLTIQRTEQRDSAMYRCASSFSTGENSPLHFGNGTRLTVT.

The chain employs TRBV11-3 and TRBJ2-5; TRBD2 aligns across 7 bases. Germline trimming cut 2 bases from V and 4 bases from J; bases unmatched to any gene: 4. The CDR3 extends over 14 amino acids. The germline CDR1 and CDR2 sequences are SGHNT and YENEEA. The CDR3 DNA is TGTGCCAGCAGCTTAAGCGGGGCGGGAGAGACCCAGTACTTC. Translating it yields CASSLSGAGETQYF.

The CDR3 region has the DNA TGCAGCATTCTATCGGGGCACACAGGCTACGAGCAGTACTTC. It specifies CSILSGHTGYEQYF. The chain recombines TRBV29-1 with TRBJ2-7; D tentatively reads TRBD1 or TRBD2 (5 bases each). Germline CDR1 reads SQVTM; CDR2 reads ANQGSEA. This CDR3 spans 14 amino acids. The V and J ends lost 8 bases and 3 bases respectively, with 20 bases between them.

This clone was observed a handful of times. The V and J genes are TRBV7-3 and TRBJ2-5; D remains unclear. This CDR3 is built from 13 residues. V was trimmed by 1 base and J by 5 bases, leaving 8 bases between them. Germline lookup yields CDR1 SGHTA and CDR2 FQGTGA. The CDR3 here is CASSLRTSETQYF. DNA of the CDR3: TGTGCCAGCAGCTTAAGGACCTCCGAGACCCAGTACTTC. The variable domain in full, completed from reference TRBV7-3 and TRBJ2-5, reads GAGVSQTPSNKVTEKGKYVELRCDPISGHTALYWYRQSLGQGPEFLIYFQGTGAADDSGLPNDRFFAVRPEGSVSTLKIQRTERGDSAVYLCASSLRTSETQYFGPGTRLLVL.

The gene calls are TRBV11-2 and TRBJ1-1, with TRBD1 matching 7 bases. Germline trimming cut 4 bases from V and 6 bases from J; bases unmatched to any gene: 2. The V gene's germline CDR1 is SGHAT and CDR2 FQNNGV. The length of the CDR3 is 12 residues. CDR3 bases: TGTGCCAGCAGCTGGGACAGCCCTGAAGCTTTCTTT. Residues: CASSWDSPEAFF.

The chain couples TRBV19 to TRBJ2-2; D is undetermined. Germline V gene data show CDR1 as LNHDA and CDR2 as SQIVND (reference sequence). V lost 7 bases and J 1 base, leaving 10 bases between the germline ends. This CDR3 is 14 amino acids long. The CDR3 DNA is TGTGCCAGTACGGGCAGGAGGAACACCGGGGAGCTGTTTTTT. It specifies CASTGRRNTGELFF.

The gene calls are TRBV2 and TRBJ2-7; D remains unclear. CDR1 is SNHLY and CDR2 is FYNNEI in the germline V gene. The V gene lost 4 bases and the J gene lost 9 bases, with 13 bases spanning the gap. The CDR3 contains 12 residues. CDR3: CASSGEVVSQYF. CDR3 DNA sequence: TGTGCCAGCAGTGGAGAGGTGGTGTCGCAGTACTTC. Using reference TRBV2 and TRBJ2-7 for the parts outside the CDR3, the full variable domain is EPEVTQTPSHQVTQMGQEVILRCVPISNHLYFYWYRQILGQKVEFLVSFYNNEISEKSEIFDDQFSVERPDGSNFTLKIRSTKLEDSAMYFCASSGEVVSQYFGPGTRLTVT.

The count of this clone is one. This chain links TRBV4-1 with TRBJ1-1, with 7 bases identical to TRBD1. There are 16 residues in the CDR3. After removal of 4 bases from V and 0 bases from J, the junction contained 8 bases not matched to a gene. Germline lookup yields CDR1 MGHRA and CDR2 YSYEKL. CDR3 in DNA: TGCGCCAGCAGCCCAACATCAGGGGGGTTGAACACTGAAGCTTTCTTT. This sequence encodes CASSPTSGGLNTEAFF.

The V gene is TRBV5-1, the J gene TRBJ2-5; possible D gene TRBD1, 6 bases. This CDR3 is 14 amino acids long. Germline CDR1 is SGHRS and CDR2 is YFSETQ. Trimming removed 0 bases at V and 2 bases at J, with 8 bases between. The CDR3 DNA reads TGCGCCAGCAGCTTGGTCGGACAGCAAGAGACCCAGTACTTC. It encodes CASSLVGQQETQYF.

This chain connects TRBV5-6 to TRBJ2-5; perhaps TRBD2 as D (6 bases). Trimming shortened V by 0 bases and J by 4 bases, and 13 bases separated the two germline ends. CDR3 length equals 15 residues. The germline CDR1 and CDR2 sequences are SGHDT and YYEEEE. The CDR3 DNA reads TGTGCCAGCAGCTTGGGGCGCGGGACCAGAGAGACCCAGTACTTC. Residues: CASSLGRGTRETQYF.

The chain links TRBV7-8 to TRBJ1-5; 12 nucleotides match TRBD1. The CDR3 has 18 residues. J was trimmed by 2 bases and V by 5 bases; bases with no gene match: 10. Germline assignment: CDR1 SGHVS and CDR2 FQNEAQ. For the CDR3, the DNA is TGTGCCAGCAGCCCGTCAGGGACAGGGGGCTGGGGCAATCAGCCCCAGCATTTT. Amino acid sequence: CASSPSGTGGWGNQPQHF.

CDR3 DNA sequence: TGTGCCAGCAGCTTAAGTAACTCCCCGGCAGGGGTGAACACTGAAGCTTTCTTT. It yields the protein CASSLSNSPAGVNTEAFF. The chain couples TRBV7-3 to TRBJ1-1; the D gene is possibly TRBD1 (6 bases). The germline V gene has CDR1 SGHTA and CDR2 FQGTGA. CDR3 length equals 18 residues. The V end was cut by 1 base, the J end by 0 bases, with 18 bases between.